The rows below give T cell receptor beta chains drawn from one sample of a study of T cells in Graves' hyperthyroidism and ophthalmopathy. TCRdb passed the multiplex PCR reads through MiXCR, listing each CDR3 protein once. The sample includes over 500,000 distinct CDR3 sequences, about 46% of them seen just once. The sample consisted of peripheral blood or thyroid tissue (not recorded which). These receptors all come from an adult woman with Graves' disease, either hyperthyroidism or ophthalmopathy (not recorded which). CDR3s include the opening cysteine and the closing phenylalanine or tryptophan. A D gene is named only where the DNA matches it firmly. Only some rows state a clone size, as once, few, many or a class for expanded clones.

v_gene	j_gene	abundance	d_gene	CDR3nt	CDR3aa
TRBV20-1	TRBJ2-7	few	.	TGCAGTGCTGTACGGTCTACCTACGAGCAGTACTTC	CSAVRSTYEQYF
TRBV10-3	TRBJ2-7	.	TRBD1	TGTGCCATCAGTGGCCCGAGACAGGGGACCTACGAGCAGTACTTC	CAISGPRQGTYEQYF
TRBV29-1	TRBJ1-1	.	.	TGCAGCGTTGAACCGGGGACGTACACTGAAGCTTTCTTT	CSVEPGTYTEAFF
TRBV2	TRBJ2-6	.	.	TGTGCCAGCAGTACCTCGTTCGGGGGAAACGTCCTGACTTTC	CASSTSFGGNVLTF
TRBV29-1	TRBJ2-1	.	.	TGCAGCGTTGAAGACAGGGGCCAATACAATGAGCAGTTCTTC	CSVEDRGQYNEQFF
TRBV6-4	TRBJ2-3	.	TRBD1	TGTGCCAGCAGAAGCCGGACAGGGGAAGGGACAGATACGCAGTATTTT	CASRSRTGEGTDTQYF
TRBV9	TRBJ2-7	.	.	TGTGCCAGCAGCGTAGGGGGTGAGGAGGACGAGCAGTACTTC	CASSVGGEEDEQYF
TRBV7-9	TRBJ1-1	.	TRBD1	TGCGCCAGCAGCCAAGATGGACAGGGGGACACTGAAGCTTTCTTT	CASSQDGQGDTEAFF
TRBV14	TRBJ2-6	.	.	TGTGCCAGCAGCCAAAGAAGGGCAGCCTCTGGGGCCAACGTCCTGACTTTC	CASSQRRAASGANVLTF
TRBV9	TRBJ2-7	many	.	TGTGCCAGCAGCGTAGATGCACGACCGGCCGAGCAGTACTTC	CASSVDARPAEQYF
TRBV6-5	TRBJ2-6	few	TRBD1	TGTGCCAGCAGTTACTCGCCGGGACAGGCCACTTATGGGGCCAACGTCCTGACTTTC	CASSYSPGQATYGANVLTF
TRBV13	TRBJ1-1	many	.	TGTGCCAGCAGCAACTGGGACGGTGCGAACACTGAAGCTTTCTTT	CASSNWDGANTEAFF
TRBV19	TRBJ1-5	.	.	TGTGCCACCAATGGGGGTGTGGGCGTCGCCGGGGAGCATTTT	CATNGGVGVAGEHF
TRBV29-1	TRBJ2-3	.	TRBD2	TGCAGCGGACTCCCACTAGCGGGTGTCCCCGATACGCAGTATTTT	CSGLPLAGVPDTQYF
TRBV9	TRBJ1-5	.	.	TGTGCCAGCAGCGTATACGGGGGTCAGCCCCAGCATTTT	CASSVYGGQPQHF
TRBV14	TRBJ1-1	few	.	TGTGCCAGCAGCCGGTATAACACTGAAGCTTTCTTT	CASSRYNTEAFF
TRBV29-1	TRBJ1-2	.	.	TGCAGCGTTGAAATCGAGTCGGGTGGCTACACCTTC	CSVEIESGGYTF
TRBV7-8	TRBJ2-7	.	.	TGTGCCAGTGGGGGCAGGAACTACGAGCAGTACTTC	CASGGRNYEQYF
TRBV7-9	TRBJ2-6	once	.	TGCGCCAGCAGCCAATACGGGGGGCACGAGGCCAACGTCCTGACTTTC	CASSQYGGHEANVLTF
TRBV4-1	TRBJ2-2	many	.	TGCGCCAGCAGCCAGTCCGGGACGGGGGAGCTGTTTTTT	CASSQSGTGELFF
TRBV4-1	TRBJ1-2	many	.	TGCGCCAGCAGCCAAGATAAAGGCAGGAGCTATGGCTACACCTTC	CASSQDKGRSYGYTF
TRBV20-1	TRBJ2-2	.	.	TGCAGTGCTGCTGACTCGCTTGGACCGGGGAGCCTATTT	CSAADSLGPGSLF
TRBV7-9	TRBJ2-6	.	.	TGTGCCAGCAGCTTACCGCCCTCTGGGGCCAACGTCCTGACTTTC	CASSLPPSGANVLTF
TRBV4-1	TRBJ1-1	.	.	TGCGCCAGCAGCCACGGACTTAGGGTCACTGAAGCTTTCTTT	CASSHGLRVTEAFF
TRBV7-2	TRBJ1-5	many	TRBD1	TGTGCCAGCAGCTTTCAGGGGGGGAACAATCAGCCCCAGCATTTT	CASSFQGGNNQPQHF
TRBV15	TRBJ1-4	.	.	TGTGCCACCAGCAGCAATAATGAAAAACTGTTTTTT	CATSSNNEKLFF
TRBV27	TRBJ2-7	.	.	TGTGCCAGCAGTTACCGGATATCGGGGGAGCAGTACTTC	CASSYRISGEQYF
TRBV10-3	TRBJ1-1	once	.	TGTGCCATCACTCACCGGCCGCCTGAAGCTTTCTTT	CAITHRPPEAFF
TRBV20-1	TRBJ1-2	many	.	TGCAGTGCCTCGGACGGGAACTATGGCTACACCTTC	CSASDGNYGYTF
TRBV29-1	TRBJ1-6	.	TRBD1	TGCAGCTCCACCGGGACAGTTAATTCACCCCTCCACTTT	CSSTGTVNSPLHF
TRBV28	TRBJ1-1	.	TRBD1	TGTGCCAGCAGCCCTGACAGGGAATCGAGTGAAGCTTTCTTT	CASSPDRESSEAFF
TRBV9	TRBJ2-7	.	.	TGTGCCAGCAGCGTGGTGAGGTCCTACGAGCAGTACTTC	CASSVVRSYEQYF
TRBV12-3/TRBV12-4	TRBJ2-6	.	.	TGTGCCAGCAGTCCGACAATTGGCACTGAAGCTTTC	CASSPTIGTEAF
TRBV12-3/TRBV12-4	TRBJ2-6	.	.	TGTGCCAGCACCTTGGGGGCGGCTGGGGCCAACGTCCTGACTTTC	CASTLGAAGANVLTF
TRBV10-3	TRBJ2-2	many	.	TGTGCCATCAGAGCCGGACAGAGCACCGGGGAGCTGTTTTTT	CAIRAGQSTGELFF
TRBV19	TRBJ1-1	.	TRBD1	TGTGCCAGTAGTACGACAGGGGGCAGGCGTGGCACTGAAGCTTTCTTT	CASSTTGGRRGTEAFF
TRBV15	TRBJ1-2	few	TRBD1	TGTGCCACCAAAATGGACAGGGGCGCAAACTATGGCTACACCTTC	CATKMDRGANYGYTF
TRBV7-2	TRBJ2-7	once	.	TGTGCCAGCAGCTTAACCAGGGACTCCTCCTCCTACGAGCAGTACTTC	CASSLTRDSSSYEQYF
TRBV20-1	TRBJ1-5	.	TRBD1	TGCAGTCTTAACAGGGGGCGCAGCCAGCCCCAGCATTTT	CSLNRGRSQPQHF
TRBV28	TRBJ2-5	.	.	TGTGCCAGCGGCCCGTTCACAGGATGGGAGACCCAGTACTTC	CASGPFTGWETQYF
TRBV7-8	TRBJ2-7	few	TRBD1	TGTGCCAGCAGATACAAACAGGGGAATTACGAGCAGTACTTC	CASRYKQGNYEQYF
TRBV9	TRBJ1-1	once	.	TGTGCCAGCAGCGTAGAGGCAGGGGTTGAAGCTTTCTTT	CASSVEAGVEAFF
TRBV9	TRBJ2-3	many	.	TGTGCCAGCAGCGTAGATCGACTAGAAGATACGCAGTATTTT	CASSVDRLEDTQYF
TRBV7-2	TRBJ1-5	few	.	TGTGCCAGCAGCTTTTCAACCGAGCAGCCCCAGCATTTT	CASSFSTEQPQHF
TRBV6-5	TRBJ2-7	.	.	TGTGCCAGCAGCTTCAATATTGGGGCAGAGCAGTACTTC	CASSFNIGAEQYF
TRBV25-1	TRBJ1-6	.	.	TGTGCCAGCAGGCGAGGGGCTCGTTCACCCCTCCACTTT	CASRRGARSPLHF
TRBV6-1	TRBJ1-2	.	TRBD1	TGTGCCAGCAGCCCTAGGCCAGGGGGCGCTAACTATGGCTACACCTTC	CASSPRPGGANYGYTF
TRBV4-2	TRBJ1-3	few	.	TGTGCCAGCAGCCAGGAGACGGTGGGGTCTGGAAACACCATATATTTT	CASSQETVGSGNTIYF
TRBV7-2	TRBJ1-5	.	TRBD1	TGTGCCAGCAGCTTGGTCGGAGGGGGCTATCAGCCCCAGCATTTT	CASSLVGGGYQPQHF
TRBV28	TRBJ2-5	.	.	TGTGCCAGCAGTTCCTCACGGGACACGGGAAGAGAGACCCAGTACTTC	CASSSSRDTGRETQYF